Presented here are 32 T cell receptor beta chains from one specimen sequenced in a study of post-analysis software for immune sequencing data. Findings of the study overall: A few TRBV segments (TRBV5-6, TRBV5-1 and TRBV20-1 among them) occurred more frequently in patients than in controls.

TCR beta cDNA libraries included unique molecular identifiers. TCRdb re-called the PCR reads with MiXCR, one entry per CDR3 protein. The sample has roughly 570,000 distinct CDR3 sequences, 30% to 40% seen once; the top ten hold 4.5% to 7.5%. For these receptors, no antigen is known. The material sequenced was blood. The origin of the receptors is a girl aged 2 to 17 with multiple sclerosis.

The sample holds a few counts of this clonotype. The CDR3 loop is CASSLSQGQGTVDIQYF. The CDR3, as DNA: TGTGCCAGCAGCCTATCGCAGGGACAGGGGACGGTGGACATTCAGTACTTC. The chain links TRBV4-2 to TRBJ2-7, with 10 positions matching TRBD1. With the DNA end fitting TRBJ2-4 better, the J assignment may be wrong. Germline V gene sequence: CDR1 LGHNA, CDR2 YNFKEQ. The CDR3 has 17 residues.

There are a few counts of this clonotype. The chain recombines TRBV15 with TRBJ2-7, with 10 nucleotides matching TRBD1. V shed 2 bases, J shed 3 bases, and the junction held 4 bases outside the gene matches. Germline CDR1 and CDR2: LNHNV and YYDKDF (reference sequence). The CDR3 has 15 amino acids. DNA for the CDR3: TGTGCCACCAGCAGACCAAGGACAGGGGGCTACGAGCAGTACTTC. It is translated as CATSRPRTGGYEQYF.

The count of this clonotype is one. Given the absence of the conserved phenylalanine or tryptophan at the CDR3 end, a read error is likely. V and J are TRBV29-1 and TRBJ2-1, with 7 bases matching TRBD1. J was trimmed by 8 bases and V by 7 bases; bases with no gene match: 14. This CDR3 comprises 14 residues. Per the germline V gene, CDR1 is SQVTM and CDR2 is ANQGSEA. CDR3 residues: CSASDRAQGDEQFC. The CDR3 DNA reads TGCAGCGCTTCCGACAGGGCTCAAGGGGATGAGCAGTTCTGC.

CDR3 residues: CASSQAPGRARWRYEQYF. The CDR3, as DNA: TGTGCCAGCAGCCAAGCTCCTGGCAGGGCGAGATGGAGGTACGAGCAGTACTTC. The rearrangement joins TRBV3-1 to TRBJ2-7; D is possibly TRBD1 or TRBD2 (5 bases each). CDR3 length equals 18 residues. Per the germline V gene, CDR1 is LGHDT and CDR2 is YNNKEL (reference sequence). Trimming removed 1 base from V and 4 bases from J, with 23 bases in between.

The rearrangement uses TRBV15 and TRBJ2-1, with 7 positions matching TRBD1. Germline V gene sequence: CDR1 LNHNV, CDR2 YYDKDF (reference sequence). V dropped 1 base and J dropped 2; count of bases not matched to a gene: 8. The CDR3 loop spans 17 amino acids. CDR3 bases: TGTGCCACCAGCAGAGCCCGGGACAGAGATGCCTACAATGAGCAGTTCTTC. Its protein is CATSRARDRDAYNEQFF.

The chain combines TRBV20-1 with TRBJ2-3, with D perhaps matching TRBD1 (5 bases). Germline V lookup: CDR1 DFQATT, CDR2 SNEGSKA (reference sequence). The CDR3 has 13 residues. Trimming pared 0 bases from V and 6 bases from J, leaving 10 bases between. CDR3 in amino acids: CSARDWKGDTQYF. Here the CDR3 DNA reads TGCAGTGCTAGAGATTGGAAGGGGGATACGCAGTATTTT.

The chain has TRBV7-2 and TRBJ2-2; D unresolved. Germline lookup yields CDR1 SGHTA and CDR2 FQGNSA. With 7 bases removed from V and 7 bases from J, the gap between germline ends came to 13 bases. The CDR3 spans 13 residues. CDR3 coding DNA: TGTGCCAGCACCCTGTCGGGTCTCGGGGAGCTGTTTTTT. This encodes CASTLSGLGELFF.

This clonotype has a handful of counts. CDR3 sequence reads: CSAGLAGNEQFF. The CDR3 DNA reads TGCAGTGCGGGACTAGCGGGGAATGAGCAGTTCTTC. V is TRBV20-1 and J is TRBJ2-1, with 13 bases matching TRBD2. The junction had 0 bases not matched to a gene; V was cut back by 6 bases and J by 7 bases. CDR3 length: 12 residues. Germline V gene lookup returns CDR1 DFQATT and CDR2 SNEGSKA (reference sequence).

Concerning this clonotype: This may come from a read error, since a much larger clone is one base off. The V call is TRBV5-1, the J call TRBJ2-1; no definite D call. The CDR3 sequence is 14 residues long. Looked up from germline, CDR1 is SGHRS and CDR2 is YFSETQ. The CDR3 nucleotides are TGCGCCAGCAGCTTGTTAGAAGTCTACAATGGGCAGTTCTTC. Encoded protein: CASSLLEVYNGQFF.

The J gene is TRBJ2-2, the V gene TRBV2; tentative D call: TRBD2 (5 bases). V was shortened by 7 bases and J by 6 bases, with 12 bases between the two germline ends. The germline V gene has CDR1 SNHLY and CDR2 FYNNEI. The CDR3 has 13 residues. The CDR3 region has the DNA TGTGCCAGCAAATACGGGAATCCCGGGGAGCTGTTTTTT. It translates to CASKYGNPGELFF.

The chain is built from TRBV6-1 and TRBJ1-1, with 7 positions matching TRBD1. After removal of 4 bases from V and 0 bases from J, the junction contained 2 bases not matched to a gene. Germline loops: CDR1 MNHNS, CDR2 SASEGT. CDR3 length equals 14 residues. The CDR3 is CASSATGLNTEAFF. The CDR3 nucleotides are TGTGCCAGCAGTGCGACAGGGTTGAACACTGAAGCTTTCTTT.

The chain recombines TRBV10-3 with TRBJ1-1; D unclear. CDR3 length: 14 residues. Looked up from germline, CDR1 is ENHRY and CDR2 is SYGVKD. V was shortened by 3 bases and J by 5 bases, with 13 bases between the two germline ends. CDR3 DNA: TGTGCCATCAGTGACGCGGGGAGGAGAACTGAAGCTTTCTTT. It encodes CAISDAGRRTEAFF.

This clonotype was recorded a few times. The chain uses TRBV3-1 and TRBJ2-5; the match to TRBD2 covers 8 bases. The J call is in doubt because the DNA end fits TRBJ2-7 better. The CDR3 runs to 11 residues. CDR1 LGHDT and CDR2 YNNKEL come from the germline V gene (reference sequence). The CDR3 sequence: CASTSGGEQYF. CDR3 nucleotides: TGTGCCAGCACCAGCGGGGGCGAGCAGTACTTC.

The chain carries TRBV29-1 and TRBJ1-1; TRBD1 is a possible D gene (5 bases). The CDR3 loop spans 14 amino acids. Germline CDR1 and CDR2: SQVTM and ANQGSEA. V was shortened by 1 base and J by 3 bases, with 12 bases between the two germline ends. For the CDR3, the DNA is TGCAGCGTTGAAGGGGAAGGGGTCGACACTGAAGCTTTCTTT. Residues: CSVEGEGVDTEAFF.

The V gene is TRBV12-3 or TRBV12-4, the J gene TRBJ2-7; D gene ambiguous. CDR3 length equals 14 residues. The V gene lost 4 bases and the J gene lost 2 bases, with 12 bases spanning the gap. Here the CDR3 reads CASSSLGHPYEQYF. The CDR3 bases are TGTGCCAGCAGTTCCCTTGGTCACCCCTACGAGCAGTACTTC.

This clonotype has only a few counts. The chain carries TRBV20-1 and TRBJ2-7; no definite D call. Per the germline V gene, CDR1 is DFQATT and CDR2 is SNEGSKA (reference sequence). The CDR3 runs 12 residues. Trimming left V 6 bases short and J 3 bases short, with 12 bases between. The CDR3 region has the DNA TGCAGTGCAACCTCGGACGGCTACGAGCAGTACTTC. This encodes CSATSDGYEQYF.

The rearrangement joins TRBV7-3 to TRBJ2-4; D remains unclear. The CDR3 loop spans 16 amino acids. V was cut by 5 bases and J by 3 bases, with 17 bases left in between. The V gene's germline CDR1 is SGHTA and CDR2 FQGTGA. CDR3 nucleotide sequence: TGTGCCAGCAGCCCCGATTGGGGTTGGGACAAAAACATTCAGTACTTC. It translates to CASSPDWGWDKNIQYF.

This clonotype has only a few counts. The chain uses TRBV24-1 and TRBJ1-5; D uncertain. This CDR3 is 16 amino acids long. The germline V and J ends were trimmed by 4 bases and 4 bases, with 16 bases remaining between them. The germline V gene encodes CDR1 KGHDR and CDR2 SFDVKD. The chain's CDR3 is CATSESDGIGNQPQHF. CDR3 DNA: TGTGCCACCAGTGAGAGTGATGGGATAGGGAATCAGCCCCAGCATTTT.

The chain has TRBV7-3 and TRBJ2-5, with TRBD2 matching over 7 bases. The CDR3 has 15 amino acids. Germline trimming cut 5 bases from V and 3 bases from J; bases unmatched to any gene: 9. Germline V gene data show CDR1 as SGHTA and CDR2 as FQGTGA. CDR3 protein: CASSVSGGGEETQYF. In DNA form, the CDR3 reads TGTGCCAGCAGCGTCAGCGGCGGGGGAGAAGAGACCCAGTACTTC.

The chain is built from TRBV2 and TRBJ2-3; no reliable D call. Trimming left V 1 base short and J 3 bases short, with 8 bases between. CDR3 length: 14 amino acids. CDR1 and CDR2 (germline): SNHLY, FYNNEI. CDR3 loop: CASSEVTQTDTQYF. For the CDR3, the DNA is TGTGCCAGCAGTGAAGTAACCCAAACAGATACGCAGTATTTT.

The CDR3 DNA reads as TGTGCCAGCAGTTTCGGGCTAGCGGGGGACCCTAGCACAGATACGCAGTATTTT. This gives the protein CASSFGLAGDPSTDTQYF. This chain connects TRBV12-3 or TRBV12-4 to TRBJ2-3; 10 bases are shared with TRBD2. Germline trimming cut 3 bases from V and 0 bases from J; bases unmatched to any gene: 9. The CDR3 loop spans 18 amino acids.

There are a few counts of this clonotype. The chain uses TRBV10-3 and TRBJ2-6, with TRBD2 as a possible D gene (5 bases). The CDR3 covers 16 residues. Per germline, CDR1 ENHRY and CDR2 SYGVKD. Trimming removed 0 bases at V and 1 base at J, with 7 bases between. The DNA for the CDR3 is TGTGCCATCAGTGAGTCTCAGCGGTCTGGGGCCAACGTCCTGACTTTC. It is translated as CAISESQRSGANVLTF.

This clonotype appeared a few times. The CDR3 loop is CSARDDEAGGQETQYF. DNA for the CDR3: TGCAGTGCTAGAGACGATGAAGCGGGGGGACAAGAGACCCAGTACTTC. The rearrangement joins TRBV20-1 to TRBJ2-5; 9 bases are shared with TRBD2. Looked up from germline, CDR1 is DFQATT and CDR2 is SNEGSKA (reference sequence). The CDR3 runs to 16 residues. Unmatched junction bases numbered 7, after V lost 0 bases and J lost 2 bases.

The J gene is TRBJ1-5, the V gene TRBV7-8, with a possible D match to TRBD1 (5 bases). This CDR3 is 15 amino acids long. Germline CDR1 and CDR2: SGHVS and FQNEAQ. The germline V and J ends were trimmed by 5 bases and 0 bases, with 11 bases remaining between them. Written as DNA, the CDR3 is TGTGCCAGCAGCGTGACAGACTATAGCAATCAGCCCCAGCATTTT. Translated, it gives CASSVTDYSNQPQHF.

This clonotype was counted between two and nine times. The chain joins TRBV20-1 to TRBJ2-5; no clear D gene. V was shortened by 3 bases and J by 0 bases, with 29 bases between the two germline ends. This CDR3 spans 20 amino acids. Per germline, CDR1 DFQATT and CDR2 SNEGSKA (reference sequence). CDR3 protein: CSASPENPNGNLWYQETQYF. CDR3 in DNA: TGCAGTGCTAGTCCTGAGAACCCGAACGGAAATCTTTGGTACCAAGAGACCCAGTACTTC.

The chain links TRBV20-1 to TRBJ2-7; 9 nucleotides agree with TRBD2. CDR3 size: 15 residues. Germline trimming cut 3 bases from V and 0 bases from J; bases unmatched to any gene: 6. Germline CDR1 DFQATT, CDR2 SNEGSKA (reference sequence). CDR3 sequence reads: CSASRLAGPSYEQYF. The CDR3 bases are TGCAGTGCTAGCCGGCTAGCGGGGCCCTCCTACGAGCAGTACTTC.

The CDR3 DNA reads TGTGCCAGCAGCGAGACAGCGGTGAACACTGAAGCTTTCTTT. Residues: CASSETAVNTEAFF. The chain has TRBV9 and TRBJ1-1; a possible D gene is TRBD1 (5 bases). Per the germline V gene, CDR1 is SGDLS and CDR2 is YYNGEE. Trimming cost V 3 bases and J 0 bases, with 9 bases left between them. The CDR3 spans 14 residues. Supplemented by reference TRBV9 and TRBJ1-1, the full variable domain reads DSGVTQTPKHLITATGQRVTLRCSPRSGDLSVYWYQQSLDQGLQFLIQYYNGEERAKGNILERFSAQQFPDLHSELNLSSLELGDSALYFCASSETAVNTEAFFGQGTRLTVV.

This clonotype has a count of ten or more. In DNA form, the CDR3 reads TGTGCCACCGCTCCCTCGGGACAGACATTTAACGAGCAGTACTTC. As protein: CATAPSGQTFNEQYF. This chain links TRBV6-5 with TRBJ2-7; 7 bases fit TRBD1. V was pared by 10 bases and J by 5 bases, with 17 bases of the junction left unmatched. CDR1 is MNHEY, CDR2 SVGAGI, per germline. CDR3 size: 15 residues.

The chain joins TRBV7-9 to TRBJ2-7, with D possibly matching TRBD1 (6 bases). Germline CDR1 SEHNR, CDR2 FQNEAQ (reference sequence). CDR3 length: 14 amino acids. With 7 bases removed from V and 1 base from J, the gap between germline ends came to 14 bases. This CDR3 reads CASTLRTESYEQYF. The CDR3 DNA follows: TGTGCCAGCACCCTAAGGACAGAATCCTACGAGCAGTACTTC.

The rearrangement joins TRBV7-9 to TRBJ1-2; D not certain. This CDR3 comprises 15 residues. Germline V gives CDR1 SEHNR, CDR2 FQNEAQ (reference sequence). Trimming pared 2 bases from V and 7 bases from J, leaving 17 bases between. CDR3 bases: TGTGCCAGCAGCTTATACTTGGCCGGCTCAGGTGGCTACACCTTC. This translates into CASSLYLAGSGGYTF.

This chain connects TRBV20-1 to TRBJ2-1; TRBD1 matches 9 bases. V gave up 5 bases and J gave up 4 bases; unmatched junction bases: 9. This CDR3 contains 15 residues. Germline lookup yields CDR1 DFQATT and CDR2 SNEGSKA (reference sequence). As DNA, the CDR3 is TGCAGTGCTTTCCCCGGGACAGGGTGGTACAATGAGCAGTTCTTC. Its translation is CSAFPGTGWYNEQFF.

Many counts were recorded for this clonotype. The DNA for the CDR3 is TGTGCCAGCAGTTCTCCCGGAACAAGGGCCTCGGAAGAGCAGTACTTC. Translated, it gives CASSSPGTRASEEQYF. The chain uses TRBV6-6 and TRBJ2-7; D is undetermined. The CDR3 length is 16 residues. With 4 bases removed from V and 7 bases from J, the gap between germline ends came to 23 bases. Germline loops: CDR1 MNHNY, CDR2 SVGAGI (reference sequence).